One TCR beta chain is described in this entry. Its antigen is still unknown. The data were produced by immunoSEQ multiplex PCR, yet TCRdb's version contains in-frame clones alone and is incomplete. The sample has 300,000 to 350,000 clones; about 85% are singletons. The sample belongs to a study of Ad26.COV2.S vaccination and SARS-CoV-2 variants. The wider study: Intramuscularly, Ad26.COV2.S was given either once or twice, 56 days apart. Study-wide results and caveats: Measurement of non-spike TCR breadth gave similar results in vaccine and placebo recipients.

Treatment denoted: about 20 received Ad26.COV2.S at low or high dose, single or two shots; a few received placebo; per-sample allocation not given. Sampling was performed 63 days after the first vaccine or placebo injection. The length of the CDR3 is 14 residues. V shed 4 bases and J shed 1 base, with 13 bases lying between them. The germline V gene has CDR1 SQVTM and CDR2 ANQGSEA. The receptor's source is a person between 18 and 59 years old who received the Ad26.COV2.S COVID-19 vaccine or a placebo. The sequencing used peripheral blood, collected in a trial of Ad26.COV2.S vaccine versus placebo. The V call is TRBV29-1, the J call TRBJ1-1; the D gene is possibly TRBD1 (5 bases). The CDR3 loop is CSVAPGVPNTEAFF. CDR3 DNA: TGCAGCGTTGCCCCGGGGGTCCCGAACACTGAAGCTTTCTTT.